The text below deals with one TCR beta chain. Its specificity is not known. The data originate from a study of CD8+CD57+ T cells in acquired aplastic anemia. Study results and limitations: Overlap between patients and controls comprised about 30 CD8+ CDR3 sequences.

Patients selected for sequencing had displayed CD8+CD57+ cell expansion by flow cytometry. J lost 9 bases, V lost 7 bases, and 5 bases had no gene match. The CDR3 runs 14 residues. Germline CDR1 reads SNHLY; CDR2 reads FYNNEI. CDR3 and TCR beta VDJ profiling relied on genomic DNA as the template. TCRdb analysed the reads with MiXCR anew, one entry per CDR3 protein. Of under 200,000 distinct CDR3 sequences in the sample, around 50% were seen once. The sequence came from a human donor with aplastic anemia. Sequenced input: sorted CD4+, CD8+, or CD8+CD57+ T cells (not recorded which) from PBMCs. The V gene is TRBV2, the J gene TRBJ2-1, with TRBD2 identical over 14 bases. The CDR3 coding sequence is TGTGCCAGCATGGGACTAGCGGGAGTTGGTGAGCAGTTCTTC. Encoded protein: CASMGLAGVGEQFF.